The clone carrying this TCR beta chain was recorded at least ten times. Its target is not known. Per the germline V gene, CDR1 is SGHTA and CDR2 is FQGNSA. The CDR3 covers 16 residues. Trimming removed 3 bases from V and 3 bases from J; junction bases left unmatched: 4. This specimen comes from a study of T cell repertoires in cytomegalovirus infection. Study-level information: CMV epitopes in the study were HLA-C-restricted (recently identified) and HLA-B-restricted (well studied). Shared public TCR beta signatures pointed to both CMV infection and a matching HLA type.

Study findings and constraints: HLA-C-restricted CMV-specific TCR beta clonotypes were dominant in the ex vivo response. Frequencies of public TCR beta families were cumulated, and this identified carriers of CMV plus the relevant HLA.

TCRdb used MiXCR to reprocess the reads, holding one entry per CDR3 protein. The table lists 750,000 to 950,000 distinct CDR3 sequences, about 29% of them singletons, with around 12% in the top ten. This rearrangement joins TRBV7-2 to TRBJ2-3; 12 positions agree with TRBD2. The sequences come from cultured CD8+ T cells from PBMCs, collected from culture after CMV antigen stimulation. The TCR comes from a human donor in good health (CMV status not recorded). Some clones in this sample may be carry-over from other donors' samples. The CDR3 region has the DNA TGTGCCAGCAGCTTTAGACTAGCGGGGGTAACAGATACGCAGTATTTT. This encodes CASSFRLAGVTDTQYF.